Presented here are 30 T cell receptor beta chains from one specimen sequenced in a study of blood T cell repertoires in COVID-19. Measured with immunoSEQ multiplex PCR; TCRdb has only the in-frame clones, and not every one. The data contain around 310,000 clones, almost 90% of them singletons. The sample consisted of peripheral blood. These receptors were collected from a middle-aged woman with COVID-19, enrolled during active disease.

This clone was detected once. A junction boundary mismatches the germline segment, possibly from a read error. J is TRBJ2-3 and V is TRBV7-7; maybe TRBD2 (5 bases). This CDR3 contains 15 residues. Looked up from germline, CDR1 is SSHAT and CDR2 is FNYEAQ (reference sequence). Here the CDR3 reads CASSEGLPSTDTQYF. The CDR3 bases are TGTGCTAGCAGCGAGGGTCTCCCTAGCACAGATACGCAGTATTTT.

The chain joins TRBV27 to TRBJ2-3; D not certain. The germline V and J ends were trimmed by 0 bases and 0 bases, with 7 bases remaining between them. The CDR3 has 15 amino acids. Germline CDR1 is MNHEY and CDR2 is SMNVEV (reference sequence). CDR3: CASSLSTRSTDTQYF. The CDR3 nucleotides read TGTGCCAGCAGTTTATCGACAAGGAGCACAGATACGCAGTATTTT.

This rearrangement joins TRBV20-1 to TRBJ2-7; D remains unclear. This CDR3 contains 15 residues. The V and J ends lost 6 bases and 3 bases respectively, with 21 bases between them. Germline CDR1 reads DFQATT; CDR2 reads SNEGSKA (reference sequence). The CDR3 is CSASGVGRPGYEQYF. The DNA of the CDR3 is TGCAGTGCCAGTGGGGTGGGCCGCCCAGGCTACGAGCAGTACTTC.

The J gene is TRBJ2-5, the V gene TRBV9, with 8 bases that match TRBD2. CDR1 and CDR2 from the germline V gene are SGDLS and YYNGEE. This CDR3 contains 13 residues. The ends lost 3 bases at V and 7 bases at J; junction bases unmatched: 5. CDR3 sequence: CASSAQSGGTQYF. The CDR3, as DNA: TGTGCCAGCAGCGCACAGAGCGGGGGGACCCAGTACTTC. Combining the CDR3 with reference TRBV9 and TRBJ2-5 gives the whole variable domain DSGVTQTPKHLITATGQRVTLRCSPRSGDLSVYWYQQSLDQGLQFLIQYYNGEERAKGNILERFSAQQFPDLHSELNLSSLELGDSALYFCASSAQSGGTQYFGPGTRLLVL.

V and J are TRBV12-3 or TRBV12-4 and TRBJ2-7; D might be TRBD2 (5 bases). Trimming left V 6 bases short and J 3 bases short, with 6 bases between. The CDR3 is made up of 11 amino acids. CDR3 nucleotide sequence: TGTGCCAGCAGACGGGGCTACGAGCAGTACTTC. Translated, it gives CASRRGYEQYF.

J is TRBJ2-3 and V is TRBV13; tentative D call: TRBD1 (6 bases). Looked up from germline, CDR1 is PRHDT and CDR2 is FYEKMQ (reference sequence). This CDR3 comprises 15 residues. V was shortened by 4 bases and J by 5 bases, with 16 bases between the two germline ends. The CDR3 protein is CASSSLTGGIDTQYF. The CDR3, as DNA: TGTGCCAGCAGCTCCTTAACTGGGGGCATAGATACGCAGTATTTT.

This clone was picked up one time. This sequence joins TRBV2 and TRBJ2-7; possible D gene TRBD2, 5 bases. Per germline, CDR1 SNHLY and CDR2 FYNNEI. V lost 6 bases and J 6 bases, leaving 18 bases between the germline ends. CDR3 length: 14 residues. The DNA of the CDR3 is TGTGCCAGCAGGCCGGGTCGGGGAGTGGGCGAGCAGTACTTC. It specifies CASRPGRGVGEQYF.

This chain uses TRBV28 with TRBJ2-7, with 7 bases fitting TRBD2. This CDR3 spans 14 amino acids. J gave up 0 bases and V 6 bases, and 5 bases lay outside the gene matches. CDR1 is MDHEN and CDR2 is SYDVKM in the germline V gene. The CDR3 DNA follows: TGTGCCAGCAGGCCTAGCGGAAGCTCCTACGAGCAGTACTTC. It translates to CASRPSGSSYEQYF.

The gene calls are TRBV28 and TRBJ1-2; no clear D gene. There are 10 residues in the CDR3. V lost 7 bases, J lost 8 bases, and 8 bases lay in between. CDR1 MDHEN and CDR2 SYDVKM come from the germline V gene. The CDR3 here is CASKLSGYTF. The CDR3 coding sequence is TGTGCCAGCAAACTTTCGGGCTACACCTTC.

V gene TRBV5-1 combines with J gene TRBJ2-5; D perhaps matches TRBD2 (6 bases). This CDR3 comprises 15 residues. Per germline, CDR1 SGHRS and CDR2 YFSETQ. V was shortened by 0 bases and J by 1 base, with 10 bases between the two germline ends. CDR3 nucleotide sequence: TGCGCCAGCAGCTTGGCCAACGGGGGCCAAGAGACCCAGTACTTC. Its translation: CASSLANGGQETQYF.

The chain combines TRBV12-5 with TRBJ1-2; 12 nucleotides match TRBD1. CDR1 is LGHNT, CDR2 FRNRAP, per germline. V was clipped by 0 bases and J by 7 bases; unmatched bases: 12. The CDR3 length is 18 residues. CDR3 nucleotides: TGTGCTAGTGGTTTGGTACACTTCCCGGGACAGGGGGCAGGTGGCTACACCTTC. It codes for CASGLVHFPGQGAGGYTF.

CDR3 loop: CASSQDLVGGNEKLFF. DNA for the CDR3: TGTGCCAGCAGCCAAGATCTGGTGGGGGGGAATGAAAAACTGTTTTTT. The genes are TRBV4-2 and TRBJ1-4; a possible D gene is TRBD1 (5 bases). The germline V and J ends were trimmed by 0 bases and 5 bases, with 13 bases remaining between them. CDR1 is LGHNA, CDR2 YNFKEQ, per germline. The CDR3 extends over 16 amino acids.

The chain uses TRBV2 and TRBJ1-4; the D is unclear. Trimming pared 6 bases from V and 8 bases from J, leaving 16 bases between. Germline CDR1 and CDR2: SNHLY and FYNNEI. This CDR3 has 14 residues. The CDR3 region is CASRPPRAREKLFF. CDR3 DNA sequence: TGTGCCAGCAGGCCGCCGCGGGCTCGGGAAAAACTGTTTTTT.

The CDR3 reads CATSDLKGPGAPDTQYF. CDR3 nucleotide sequence: TGTGCCACCAGTGATTTGAAGGGCCCAGGGGCACCAGATACGCAGTATTTT. This chain connects TRBV24-1 to TRBJ2-3; D may be TRBD1 (6 bases). The ends were cut back, 0 bases at V and 4 bases at J, with 16 bases in the middle. CDR3 size: 17 residues. Germline CDR1 KGHDR, CDR2 SFDVKD.

The J gene is TRBJ1-4, the V gene TRBV12-3 or TRBV12-4; D gene ambiguous. This CDR3 has 12 residues. V was clipped by 6 bases and J by 11 bases, with 13 bases between them. The CDR3 protein is CASSPRRAKLFF. CDR3 DNA: TGTGCCAGCAGCCCGAGGCGGGCGAAACTGTTTTTT.

V is TRBV7-2 and J is TRBJ2-7; 10 nucleotides match TRBD2. V gave up 1 base and J gave up 5 bases; unmatched junction bases: 8. Germline assignment: CDR1 SGHTA and CDR2 FQGNSA. This CDR3 spans 16 amino acids. The CDR3 bases are TGTGCCAGCAGCTTAGAAAGGCTAGCGGGGGACCACGAGCAGTACTTC. Translated, it gives CASSLERLAGDHEQYF.

The rearrangement links TRBV6-6 to TRBJ1-1, with a tentative D call TRBD1 (6 bases). Germline values: CDR1 MNHNY, CDR2 SVGAGI (reference sequence). This CDR3 region has 14 residues. Trimming took off 3 bases at V and 1 base at J, with 9 bases between the two ends. The CDR3 bases are TGTGCCAGCAGTTATTTGGGGGCGAACACTGAAGCTTTCTTT. The encoded protein is CASSYLGANTEAFF.

The chain recombines TRBV6-2 or TRBV6-3 with TRBJ2-7; D is possibly TRBD1 (6 bases). The V end lost 5 bases, the J end lost 3 bases, and 11 bases lay between the germline ends. Germline V CDR1 and CDR2: MNHEY, SVGEGT. The CDR3 loop spans 13 amino acids. CDR3 DNA: TGTGCCAGCAGTAGACAGGTGGTCTACGAGCAGTACTTC. It codes for CASSRQVVYEQYF.

The chain has TRBV2 and TRBJ1-4; 8 nucleotides line up with TRBD1. The trim removed 7 bases at V and 8 bases at J, leaving 6 bases unmatched. This CDR3 is 13 amino acids long. CDR1 and CDR2 from the germline V gene are SNHLY and FYNNEI. This chain's CDR3 is CASTGTGGEKLFF. As DNA, the CDR3 is TGTGCCAGCACTGGGACAGGCGGGGAAAAACTGTTTTTT.

The chain has TRBV4-1 and TRBJ2-1; perhaps TRBD2 as D (7 bases). V was cut by 0 bases and J by 2 bases, with 14 bases left in between. Germline V lookup: CDR1 MGHRA, CDR2 YSYEKL. The CDR3 spans 17 residues. CDR3 region: CASSQEDLRGPYNEQFF. In DNA, the CDR3 is TGCGCCAGCAGCCAAGAAGACTTGCGGGGGCCCTACAATGAGCAGTTCTTC.

This chain links TRBV7-9 with TRBJ2-1; 9 positions match TRBD2. Germline values: CDR1 SEHNR, CDR2 FQNEAQ (reference sequence). With 5 bases clipped from V and 8 bases from J, the junction kept 4 bases outside the gene matches. The CDR3 has 13 residues. The CDR3 sequence is CASSRGLAYEQFF. The CDR3 nucleotides are TGTGCCAGCAGCCGGGGACTAGCATATGAGCAGTTCTTC.

V and J are TRBV7-8 and TRBJ2-2, with D hard to call. The germline V and J ends were trimmed by 5 bases and 1 base, with 14 bases remaining between them. CDR1 is SGHVS, CDR2 FQNEAQ, per germline. The CDR3 loop spans 16 amino acids. CDR3 loop: CASSPKLTRNTGELFF. As DNA, the CDR3 is TGTGCCAGCAGCCCCAAGTTAACGAGGAACACCGGGGAGCTGTTTTTT. Using reference TRBV7-8 and TRBJ2-2 for the parts outside the CDR3, the full variable domain is GAGVSQSPRYKVAKRGQDVALRCDPISGHVSLFWYQQALGQGPEFLTYFQNEAQLDKSGLPSDRFFAERPEGSVSTLKIQRTQQEDSAVYLCASSPKLTRNTGELFFGEGSRLTVL.

The chain carries TRBV10-3 and TRBJ1-1, with D possibly TRBD1 on 5 matching bases. Per the germline V gene, CDR1 is ENHRY and CDR2 is SYGVKD. This CDR3 has 11 amino acids. The germline V and J ends were trimmed by 11 bases and 1 base, with 8 bases remaining between them. The CDR3 DNA reads TGTGCCTCCGGGGGGAACACTGAAGCTTTCTTT. Translation: CASGGNTEAFF.

The CDR3 spells CASSQGGTISREFF. In nucleotides, the CDR3 is TGTGCCAGCAGCCAGGGGGGAACGATATCCAGGGAGTTCTTC. The gene calls are TRBV7-2 and TRBJ2-1; tentative D call: TRBD1 (7 bases). Germline V lookup: CDR1 SGHTA, CDR2 FQGNSA. With 5 bases removed from V and 14 bases from J, the gap between germline ends came to 22 bases. This CDR3 region has 14 residues.

The chain uses TRBV18 and TRBJ1-2; 7 bases line up with TRBD1. V trimming: 3 bases; J trimming: 7 bases; junction bases outside the gene matches: 8. From germline, CDR1 is KGHSH and CDR2 LQKENI. The CDR3 spans 14 residues. The CDR3 sequence is CASSPIPDRAGYTF. The CDR3 nucleotides read TGTGCCAGCTCACCTATACCTGACAGGGCTGGCTACACCTTC.

This rearrangement joins TRBV7-9 to TRBJ1-6, with D maybe TRBD1 (6 bases). The CDR3 spans 12 residues. The V gene's germline CDR1 is SEHNR and CDR2 FQNEAQ (reference sequence). Trimming removed 5 bases at V and 10 bases at J, with 9 bases between. In nucleotides, the CDR3 is TGTGCCAGCAGCGTCAGGGGATCACCCCTCCACTTT. Encoded protein: CASSVRGSPLHF.

This chain joins TRBV27 and TRBJ1-1; a weak D match, TRBD1 (6 bases). The CDR3 is 15 residues long. In germline, CDR1 is MNHEY, CDR2 SMNVEV (reference sequence). V was clipped by 3 bases and J by 7 bases, with 18 bases between them. CDR3 region: CASSFRDIRMGEAFF. The CDR3 DNA reads TGTGCCAGCAGTTTTAGGGACATCCGTATGGGTGAAGCTTTCTTT.

The V gene is TRBV2, the J gene TRBJ1-1, with a tentative D call TRBD1 (6 bases). Trimming cost V 7 bases and J 0 bases, with 15 bases left between them. Germline V gives CDR1 SNHLY, CDR2 FYNNEI. The CDR3 loop spans 15 amino acids. DNA of the CDR3: TGTGCCAGCACCCAAGGACAGAACATGAACACTGAAGCTTTCTTT. Translation: CASTQGQNMNTEAFF. Supplemented by reference TRBV2 and TRBJ1-1, the full variable domain reads EPEVTQTPSHQVTQMGQEVILRCVPISNHLYFYWYRQILGQKVEFLVSFYNNEISEKSEIFDDQFSVERPDGSNFTLKIRSTKLEDSAMYFCASTQGQNMNTEAFFGQGTRLTVV.

This chain links TRBV19 with TRBJ1-2; weak D call: TRBD1 (6 bases). Per germline, CDR1 LNHDA and CDR2 SQIVND (reference sequence). The length of the CDR3 is 15 residues. Trimming cost V 0 bases and J 4 bases, with 12 bases left between them. The CDR3 sequence is CASSIDGTGPYGYTF. The CDR3 DNA sequence: TGTGCCAGTAGTATAGATGGTACAGGGCCCTATGGCTACACCTTC.

This chain uses TRBV4-3 with TRBJ1-1, with D uncertain. The germline CDR1 and CDR2 sequences are LGHNA and YSLEER. The V end lost 4 bases, the J end lost 7 bases, and 13 bases lay between the germline ends. This CDR3 comprises 13 residues. The CDR3 region is CASSLIGSSEAFF. In nucleotides, the CDR3 is TGCGCCAGCAGCCTAATAGGTAGCAGTGAAGCTTTCTTT.